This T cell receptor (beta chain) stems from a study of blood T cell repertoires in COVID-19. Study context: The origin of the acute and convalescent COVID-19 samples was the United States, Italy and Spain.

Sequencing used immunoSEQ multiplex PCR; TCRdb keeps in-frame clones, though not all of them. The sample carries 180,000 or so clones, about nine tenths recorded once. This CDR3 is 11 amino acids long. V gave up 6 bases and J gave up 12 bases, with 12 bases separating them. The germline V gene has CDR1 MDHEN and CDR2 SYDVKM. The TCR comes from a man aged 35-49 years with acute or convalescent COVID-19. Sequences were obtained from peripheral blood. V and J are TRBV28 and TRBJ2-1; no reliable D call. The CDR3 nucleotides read TGTGCCAGCAGCACAGCCAACGGGCAGTTCTTC. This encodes CASSTANGQFF.